The entry that follows covers one TCR beta chain sequence. This clonotype was seen more than once but under ten times. Its target antigen remains unknown. No base-level quality is on record; no much larger clone is a single base apart. The library was generated by PCR. The listed sequencing device is Illumina HiSeq 2000. The public sequencing data were trimmed at Q25 with fastp and processed into clonotypes with MiXCR by TCRdb, which kept only in-frame beta chains. Rows merge per CDR3 protein into single entries with the most common DNA and genes. This sample has about 85,000 distinct CDR3 sequences in its table, and about 48% of those were observed once. 10% of the sample is in the top ten clones. Trimming at the junction amounts to 6 bases on V and 4 bases on J, and the germline ends lie 13 bases apart. CDR1 and CDR2 are read off the germline V gene as SGHVS and FQNEAQ. The CDR3 measures 14 amino acids from cysteine to phenylalanine. The kept DNA is CDR3 alone, 42 bases in frame from the first base.

This entry comes from a study of CDR3 diversity in severe acne (dated by TCRdb to about 2019). The receptor was derived from a male donor in good health, serving as a control. The chain employs TRBV7-8 and TRBJ1-3; perhaps TRBD1 is the D gene, with 6 bases matching. Sample: blood. The nucleotide sequence is given as TGTGCCAGCAGATTAAGGGGGGCAGGAAACACCATATATTTT. This is translated as CASRLRGAGNTIYF.